The 3 T cell receptor beta chains presented below share a single source sample, sequenced in a study of Tregs in tolerant kidney transplant recipients. The antigens of these receptors remain unknown. The protocol was immunoSEQ multiplex PCR, while the TCRdb copy is restricted to in-frame clones and leaves out a portion. The sample contains approximately 45,000 clones, 95% of which appear only once. Input material: Tregs from blood cultured with allogeneic cells. These receptors originate from a human donor in good health.

Only one count was recorded for this clone. This rearrangement joins TRBV5-1 to TRBJ2-2, with D maybe TRBD2 (6 bases). Trimming pared 5 bases from V and 4 bases from J, leaving 12 bases between. CDR1 and CDR2 (germline): SGHRS, YFSETQ. The CDR3 consists of 14 residues. The CDR3 DNA reads as TGCGCCAGCAGGGCGGGATGGGGCACCGGGGAGCTGTTTTTT. Protein sequence: CASRAGWGTGELFF.

The CDR3 loop reads CSATFYEKLFF. The CDR3 region has the DNA TGCAGTGCTACATTCTATGAAAAACTGTTTTTT. This sequence joins TRBV20-1 and TRBJ1-4; D is unresolved. Trimming pared 4 bases from V and 6 bases from J, leaving 6 bases between. This CDR3 region has 11 residues. CDR1 and CDR2 from the germline V gene are DFQATT and SNEGSKA (reference sequence).

This clone was detected a few times. The chain employs TRBV12-5 and TRBJ2-2; D assignment may be TRBD1 or TRBD2 (5 bases each). Trimming took 6 bases from V and 4 from J, leaving 9 bases between them. This CDR3 is built from 13 residues. Germline lookup yields CDR1 LGHNT and CDR2 FRNRAP. Here the CDR3 DNA reads TGTGCTAGTGGCTCAGGGAGCACCGGGGAGCTGTTTTTT. Translation: CASGSGSTGELFF.